The 24 T cell receptor beta chains listed next were all sequenced from one sample in a study of CD8 T cells in ankylosing spondylitis. TCRdb itself ran the 5' RACE reads through MiXCR, one entry per CDR3 protein. The sample lists about 140,000 distinct CDR3 sequences; around a third were seen once. Input material: synovial fluid, either unsorted or a sorted T cell fraction (not recorded which). Receptors originate from a male donor with ankylosing spondylitis.

This clonotype was observed at least ten times. V is TRBV7-9 and J is TRBJ2-2; 12 bases map to TRBD2. The CDR3 spans 12 residues. The germline V gene encodes CDR1 SEHNR and CDR2 FQNEAQ (reference sequence). The J segment lost 14 bases and the V segment lost 5 bases, leaving 3 bases of the junction unmatched. The CDR3 sequence is CASSRTSGILFF. In nucleotides, the CDR3 is TGTGCCAGCAGCCGGACTAGCGGGATTCTGTTTTTT. The variable domain in full, completed from reference TRBV7-9 and TRBJ2-2, reads DTGVSQNPRHKITKRGQNVTFRCDPISEHNRLYWYRQTLGQGPEFLTYFQNEAQLEKSRLLSDRFSAERPKGSFSTLEIQRTEQGDSAMYLCASSRTSGILFFGEGSRLTVL.

This clonotype showed up many times. J is TRBJ2-3 and V is TRBV20-1; no reliable D call. Germline V CDR1 and CDR2: DFQATT, SNEGSKA (reference sequence). Trimming took 4 bases from V and 1 from J, leaving 15 bases between them. The CDR3 has 15 amino acids. The CDR3 nucleotides read TGCAGTGCTACAGATCCGGGCCGCGGCACAGATACGCAGTATTTT. This codes for CSATDPGRGTDTQYF.

This clonotype has ten or more counts. The chain is built from TRBV5-1 and TRBJ2-2; 9 nucleotides agree with TRBD1. This CDR3 is 14 amino acids long. The germline gives CDR1 SGHRS, CDR2 YFSETQ. V was clipped by 8 bases and J by 8 bases; unmatched bases: 10. CDR3 sequence: CASRPGTGSGELFF. The CDR3 nucleotides read TGCGCCAGTAGGCCCGGGACAGGGTCGGGGGAGCTGTTTTTT.

V gene TRBV28 combines with J gene TRBJ2-4; no clear D gene. The V gene lost 3 bases and the J gene lost 9 bases, with 12 bases spanning the gap. This CDR3 has 13 residues. Germline CDR1 is MDHEN and CDR2 is SYDVKM. The CDR3 sequence: CASSLLESGIQYF. DNA for the CDR3: TGTGCCAGCAGTTTGCTGGAAAGTGGCATTCAGTACTTC.

This rearrangement joins TRBV5-1 to TRBJ2-1; the D gene could be TRBD1 or TRBD2 (8 bases each). Germline V gene lookup returns CDR1 SGHRS and CDR2 YFSETQ. V was clipped by 0 bases and J by 5 bases, with 24 bases between them. The CDR3 totals 19 residues. CDR3 sequence reads: CASSLGQGPGTRKNNEQFF. The CDR3 bases are TGCGCCAGCAGCTTGGGACAGGGGCCCGGGACTAGGAAGAACAATGAGCAGTTCTTC.

This clonotype was counted many times. The V call is TRBV27, the J call TRBJ1-1; TRBD1 is a possible D gene (5 bases). V was cut by 4 bases and J by 11 bases, with 20 bases left in between. CDR1 MNHEY and CDR2 SMNVEV come from the germline V gene (reference sequence). The CDR3 covers 14 residues. The chain's CDR3 is CASSSLQGQRLAFF. For the CDR3, the DNA is TGTGCCAGCAGTTCCCTCCAGGGCCAGCGGCTGGCTTTCTTT.

The chain links TRBV5-1 to TRBJ2-1, with 9 bases lining up with TRBD2. V dropped 0 bases and J dropped 6; count of bases not matched to a gene: 10. The CDR3 extends over 17 amino acids. Looked up from germline, CDR1 is SGHRS and CDR2 is YFSETQ. The CDR3 DNA sequence: TGCGCCAGCAGCTTGGCCATGGGGCTAGCGGGACTCAATGAGCAGTTCTTC. Its protein product is CASSLAMGLAGLNEQFF.

This clonotype has just one count. The CDR3 here is CASSRERGAYNEQFF. As DNA, the CDR3 is TGTGCCAGCAGTCGAGAGCGGGGGGCCTACAATGAGCAGTTCTTC. This chain connects TRBV27 to TRBJ2-1; 9 nucleotides match TRBD2. V trimming: 5 bases; J trimming: 2 bases; junction bases outside the gene matches: 4. In germline, CDR1 is MNHEY, CDR2 SMNVEV (reference sequence). CDR3 length: 15 residues.

V usage is TRBV15 and J usage is TRBJ2-6; 8 nucleotides line up with TRBD1. V was pared by 3 bases and J by 0 bases, with 1 base of the junction left unmatched. Germline values: CDR1 LNHNV, CDR2 YYDKDF (reference sequence). The CDR3 loop spans 16 amino acids. The CDR3 DNA reads as TGTGCCACCAGCAGGGACAGGGACTCTGGGGCCAACGTCCTGACTTTC. Translation: CATSRDRDSGANVLTF.

The chain is built from TRBV6-2 or TRBV6-3 and TRBJ1-4, with TRBD1 matching 10 bases. The CDR3 runs to 13 residues. Germline CDR1 and CDR2: MNHEY and SVGEGT. Trimming cost V 2 bases and J 12 bases; bases outside gene matches: 3. The CDR3 loop is CASSYGGTGELFF. CDR3 in DNA: TGTGCCAGCAGTTACGGTGGGACAGGGGAACTGTTTTTT.

This clonotype was picked up a small number of times. This chain uses TRBV5-1 with TRBJ2-1; 8 nucleotides align to TRBD1. This CDR3 region has 17 residues. Looked up from germline, CDR1 is SGHRS and CDR2 is YFSETQ. Trimming took 2 bases from V and 6 from J; bases not matched to a gene: 13. CDR3 in DNA: TGCGCCAGCAGCTTTGGACAGGGTGGGAACTCGGGCAATGAGCAGTTCTTC. Translating gives CASSFGQGGNSGNEQFF.

This rearrangement joins TRBV19 to TRBJ1-1; a possible D gene is TRBD1 (5 bases). Germline values: CDR1 LNHDA, CDR2 SQIVND (reference sequence). V gave up 3 bases and J gave up 5 bases, with 10 bases separating them. This CDR3 has 13 amino acids. CDR3 sequence: CASSIQGRTEAFF. The DNA of the CDR3 is TGTGCCAGTAGTATCCAGGGACGGACTGAAGCTTTCTTT.

The chain couples TRBV9 to TRBJ2-3; D may be TRBD2 (6 bases). From germline, CDR1 is SGDLS and CDR2 YYNGEE. The germline V and J ends were trimmed by 4 bases and 1 base, with 10 bases remaining between them. This CDR3 spans 14 amino acids. The CDR3 bases are TGTGCCAGCAGCTTCGGGAGTGGCACAGATACGCAGTATTTT. Its translation is CASSFGSGTDTQYF.

This clonotype turned up a few times. One end of the junction is discordant with germline, which a read error may explain. The chain carries TRBV10-3 and TRBJ2-7; D is unresolved. This CDR3 contains 12 residues. CDR1 and CDR2 (germline): ENHRY, SYGVKD. CDR3 DNA: TGTGCCATCAGTCCTGACTCCTTCGAGCAGTACTTC. This codes for CAISPDSFEQYF.

This clonotype was recorded at least ten times. The V call is TRBV2, the J call TRBJ1-2, with TRBD1 as a possible D gene (5 bases). Trimming cost V 6 bases and J 4 bases, with 12 bases left between them. This CDR3 contains 13 residues. Germline values: CDR1 SNHLY, CDR2 FYNNEI. DNA for the CDR3: TGTGCCAGCAGATCCGACAGCCTCTATGGCTACACCTTC. Its translation: CASRSDSLYGYTF.

The chain recombines TRBV14 with TRBJ2-1; D is unresolved. The germline CDR1 and CDR2 sequences are SGHDN and FVKESK. The CDR3 sequence is 13 residues long. Trimming removed 0 bases at V and 10 bases at J, with 10 bases between. In DNA, the CDR3 is TGTGCCAGCAGCCAAGATTCGCGCACGGAGCAGTTCTTC. Its protein product is CASSQDSRTEQFF.

The chain couples TRBV19 to TRBJ2-4, with D perhaps TRBD1 or TRBD2 (5 bases each). Germline CDR1 is LNHDA and CDR2 is SQIVND (reference sequence). V dropped 7 bases and J dropped 13 bases, with 14 bases sitting between them. The CDR3 is 11 residues long. The CDR3 nucleotides are TGTGCCAGTATAAGTAAGGGACGGCAGTACTTC. Residues: CASISKGRQYF.

The chain uses TRBV5-4 and TRBJ2-7, with 14 bases that match TRBD2. The V gene's germline CDR1 is SGHNT and CDR2 YYREEE (reference sequence). CDR3 length: 17 amino acids. V lost 3 bases to trimming and J lost 3 bases; unmatched junction nucleotides: 8. The CDR3 coding sequence is TGTGCCAGCAGCTCCGGGACTAGCGGGAGAGGGGTCTACGAGCAGTACTTC. As protein: CASSSGTSGRGVYEQYF.

V and J are TRBV20-1 and TRBJ2-7; D uncertain. V lost 0 bases to trimming and J lost 0 bases, with 6 bases between them. Germline values: CDR1 DFQATT, CDR2 SNEGSKA (reference sequence). The CDR3 runs 13 residues. Here the CDR3 reads CSAREGPSYEQYF. The CDR3 DNA follows: TGCAGTGCTAGAGAAGGGCCCTCCTACGAGCAGTACTTC.

This clonotype came up a few times. The genes are TRBV9 and TRBJ2-5; 9 bases fit TRBD1. Trimming cost V 3 bases and J 3 bases; bases outside gene matches: 6. In germline, CDR1 is SGDLS, CDR2 YYNGEE. The CDR3 extends over 15 amino acids. The CDR3 reads CASSAFGTGKETQYF. CDR3 nucleotide sequence: TGTGCCAGCAGCGCTTTCGGGACAGGGAAAGAGACCCAGTACTTC.

This clonotype was counted at least ten times. V and J are TRBV20-1 and TRBJ1-1; no firm D call. V shed 0 bases and J shed 0 bases, with 5 bases lying between them. The CDR3 runs 13 residues. Germline lookup yields CDR1 DFQATT and CDR2 SNEGSKA (reference sequence). The CDR3 nucleotides are TGCAGTGCTAGAGAGACTTTGAACACTGAAGCTTTCTTT. Translating gives CSARETLNTEAFF.

V gene TRBV12-3 or TRBV12-4 combines with J gene TRBJ1-5; weak D call: TRBD1 (5 bases). Trimming took 6 bases from V and 7 from J, leaving 13 bases between them. The CDR3 extends over 13 amino acids. The CDR3 sequence: CASSRTGGQPQHF. CDR3 nucleotide sequence: TGTGCCAGCAGCCGAACGGGGGGACAGCCCCAGCATTTT.

This clonotype was seen repeatedly, ten times or more. The J gene is TRBJ1-1, the V gene TRBV12-3 or TRBV12-4; D is uncertain. This CDR3 comprises 11 residues. V shed 6 bases and J shed 0 bases, with 2 bases lying between them. The CDR3 DNA follows: TGTGCCAGCAGATTGAACACTGAAGCTTTCTTT. Its protein is CASRLNTEAFF.

This clonotype was seen more than once but under ten times. This chain links TRBV19 with TRBJ1-1; D unclear. V was shortened by 4 bases and J by 7 bases, with 10 bases between the two germline ends. CDR3 length: 12 amino acids. Germline-derived CDR1 and CDR2 are LNHDA and SQIVND (reference sequence). The CDR3 DNA is TGTGCCAGTAGTACCCGGGAGGATGAAGCTTTCTTT. Its protein product is CASSTREDEAFF.